The 2 T cell receptor beta chains listed next were all sequenced from one sample in a study of cytomegalovirus exposure and HLA in healthy donors. Both 60 Vbeta primers and 13 Jbeta primers went into the PCR. Clones were sequenced by immunoSEQ multiplex PCR, and TCRdb holds only the in-frame ones, with some missing. The sample contains around 240,000 clones, 82% of which appear only once. Sample: PBMCs. Receptor source: a woman in her thirties or forties in good health and CMV-seropositive.

The chain has TRBV11-3 and TRBJ2-7; 12 nucleotides line up with TRBD2. The ends lost 5 bases at V and 6 bases at J; junction bases unmatched: 8. Germline-derived CDR1 and CDR2 are SGHNT and YENEEA. The CDR3 has 15 residues. The CDR3, as DNA: TGTGCCAGCAGCCCCCTGACTAGCGGGAGAACCGAGCAGTACTTC. Translated: CASSPLTSGRTEQYF.

V and J are TRBV5-6 and TRBJ1-2; no definite D call. V was pared by 1 base and J by 9 bases, with 7 bases between. Germline values: CDR1 SGHDT, CDR2 YYEEEE. The CDR3 covers 11 residues. This CDR3 reads CASSLTVRYTF. The CDR3 DNA reads TGTGCCAGCAGCTTGACGGTGCGCTACACCTTC.